One sample yielded the 15 T cell receptor beta chains listed below, sequenced in a study of blood T cell repertoires in COVID-19. The table came from immunoSEQ multiplex PCR; TCRdb's copy has only in-frame clones and leaves some out. The sample shows 250,000 to 350,000 clones, roughly 92% of them seen only once. Material: peripheral blood. The receptors originated from a woman aged 25 to 39 with COVID-19, enrolled during active disease.

The chain employs TRBV7-2 and TRBJ2-3, with 9 bases matching TRBD2. CDR3 size: 17 residues. Germline V gives CDR1 SGHTA, CDR2 FQGNSA. V trimming: 4 bases; J trimming: 2 bases; junction bases outside the gene matches: 10. This CDR3 is CASSYTREGLDTDTQYF. In nucleotides, the CDR3 is TGTGCCAGCAGCTATACGCGGGAGGGCCTCGACACAGATACGCAGTATTTT.

The CDR3 spells CASSSSQGADQPQHF. As DNA, the CDR3 is TGTGCCAGCAGTTCGTCACAGGGGGCAGATCAGCCCCAGCATTTT. This chain links TRBV27 with TRBJ1-5, with 9 bases fitting TRBD1. The J segment lost 5 bases and the V segment lost 4 bases, leaving 6 bases of the junction unmatched. CDR3 length equals 15 residues. Per the germline V gene, CDR1 is MNHEY and CDR2 is SMNVEV (reference sequence).

The rearrangement uses TRBV3-1 (or the pseudogene TRBV3-2) and TRBJ1-4; D may be TRBD1 (6 bases). The V gene's germline CDR1 is LGHDT and CDR2 YNNKEL (reference sequence). The CDR3 consists of 14 residues. Trimming shortened V by 4 bases and J by 4 bases, and 10 bases separated the two germline ends. CDR3 in amino acids: CASSRRGSNEKLFF. The CDR3 DNA is TGTGCCAGCAGCCGCAGGGGCAGTAATGAAAAACTGTTTTTT.

The chain couples TRBV20-1 to TRBJ2-3; TRBD1 matches 7 bases. The germline gives CDR1 DFQATT, CDR2 SNEGSKA (reference sequence). The V and J ends lost 3 bases and 2 bases, in that order; junction bases with no gene match: 8. The CDR3 loop spans 15 amino acids. The CDR3 spells CSASRGDRATDTQYF. In DNA form, the CDR3 reads TGCAGTGCTAGTCGTGGGGACAGAGCCACAGATACGCAGTATTTT.

This chain joins TRBV7-6 and TRBJ1-1, with 7 bases identical to TRBD1. The CDR3 has 15 residues. CDR1 SGHVS and CDR2 FNYEAQ come from the germline V gene. Losses at the gene ends were 5 bases for V and 0 bases for J; bases not matched to a gene: 6. The CDR3 bases are TGTGCCAGCAGCGCAAGACAGGGAATGAACACTGAAGCTTTCTTT. This encodes CASSARQGMNTEAFF.

CDR3 loop: CASSQDPSAGVSYTF. CDR3 coding DNA: TGCGCCAGCAGCCAAGATCCTTCTGCAGGGGTGAGCTACACCTTC. The chain employs TRBV4-1 and TRBJ1-2; perhaps TRBD1 as D (6 bases). Germline V gene data show CDR1 as MGHRA and CDR2 as YSYEKL. The CDR3 consists of 15 residues. V was shortened by 0 bases and J by 9 bases, with 17 bases between the two germline ends.

The chain couples TRBV14 to TRBJ1-4; no clear D gene. CDR1 and CDR2 from the germline V gene are SGHDN and FVKESK. V dropped 1 base and J dropped 8 bases, with 14 bases sitting between them. The CDR3 contains 15 residues. The CDR3 DNA is TGTGCCAGCAGCCAAGTGCCATCCCGGAGGGAAAAACTGTTTTTT. Protein sequence: CASSQVPSRREKLFF.

The chain couples TRBV5-1 to TRBJ1-4; tentative D call: TRBD1 (5 bases). The CDR3 totals 16 residues. CDR1 is SGHRS and CDR2 is YFSETQ in the germline V gene. V shed 0 bases and J shed 7 bases, with 16 bases lying between them. The CDR3 DNA sequence: TGCGCCAGCAGCTTGGAGGCAGGGATGGTGACTGAAAAACTGTTTTTT. Translated, it gives CASSLEAGMVTEKLFF.

V gene TRBV6-1 combines with J gene TRBJ1-5; D not resolved. The length of the CDR3 is 12 residues. The V end lost 3 bases, the J end lost 9 bases, and 9 bases lay between the germline ends. From germline, CDR1 is MNHNS and CDR2 SASEGT. The CDR3 spells CASSEARVPQHF. Written as DNA, the CDR3 is TGTGCCAGCAGTGAGGCCCGGGTGCCCCAGCATTTT.

The chain joins TRBV20-1 to TRBJ2-7; 9 nucleotides align to TRBD1. J gave up 3 bases and V 3 bases, and 9 bases lay outside the gene matches. Germline V lookup: CDR1 DFQATT, CDR2 SNEGSKA (reference sequence). The length of the CDR3 is 15 residues. Written as DNA, the CDR3 is TGCAGTGCTAGTCCCCGGACAGGGGAGTACTACGAGCAGTACTTC. Translating gives CSASPRTGEYYEQYF.

The chain combines TRBV4-1 with TRBJ1-4; D is possibly TRBD1 (5 bases). V was trimmed by 1 base and J by 6 bases, leaving 12 bases between them. The CDR3 loop spans 15 amino acids. Germline V lookup: CDR1 MGHRA, CDR2 YSYEKL. CDR3 loop: CASSQVWGEDEKLFF. In DNA, the CDR3 is TGCGCCAGCAGCCAAGTATGGGGGGAGGATGAAAAACTGTTTTTT.

The V gene is TRBV3-1 (or the pseudogene TRBV3-2), the J gene TRBJ1-4, with no clear D. CDR3 length equals 16 residues. The germline V gene encodes CDR1 LGHDT and CDR2 YNNKEL (reference sequence). Trimming shortened V by 0 bases and J by 0 bases, and 8 bases separated the two germline ends. CDR3 DNA sequence: TGTGCCAGCAGCCAAGATTTGGCAGCAACTAATGAAAAACTGTTTTTT. Residues: CASSQDLAATNEKLFF.

The chain carries TRBV6-5 and TRBJ2-1, with TRBD1 as a possible D gene (6 bases). V lost 5 bases and J lost 0, with 11 bases in between. CDR1 is MNHEY, CDR2 SVGAGI, per germline. The CDR3 is 15 amino acids. CDR3 bases: TGTGCCAGCAGTCCCACAGGGATCTCCTACAATGAGCAGTTCTTC. This codes for CASSPTGISYNEQFF.

The V gene is TRBV7-8, the J gene TRBJ1-1; no definite D call. CDR1 is SGHVS and CDR2 is FQNEAQ in the germline V gene. The CDR3 runs to 15 residues. V was trimmed by 3 bases and J by 0 bases, leaving 11 bases between them. The CDR3 DNA follows: TGTGCCAGCAGCTTTTCAGGTGTCGTGAACACTGAAGCTTTCTTT. Protein sequence: CASSFSGVVNTEAFF.

V and J are TRBV3-1 (or the pseudogene TRBV3-2) and TRBJ1-1, with 9 nucleotides matching TRBD1. This CDR3 spans 11 amino acids. The V gene end was trimmed by 8 bases and the J gene end by 8 bases; junction bases not matched to a gene: 3. Per germline, CDR1 LGHDT and CDR2 YNNKEL (reference sequence). In DNA form, the CDR3 reads TGTGCCAGCGGACAGGGGCTAGAAGCTTTCTTT. This gives the protein CASGQGLEAFF.